These T cell receptor beta chains were read from a single sample in a study of blood T cell repertoires in COVID-19. The table came from immunoSEQ multiplex PCR; TCRdb's copy has only in-frame clones and leaves some out. The profile shows 400,000 to 550,000 clones, approximately 90% of them singletons. Sample: peripheral blood. The receptors derive from a woman aged 25 to 45 with acute or convalescent COVID-19. Each CDR3 is given with its conserved first and last residue. D genes are given only for firm matches. Clone size is given for some rows only: seen once, a few or many times, or a class if the clone is expanded.

cdr3_aa: CASSLRTDHTGELFF; cdr3_nt: TGTGCCAGCAGCCTTCGGACAGACCACACCGGGGAGCTGTTTTTT; j_call: TRBJ2-2; v_call: TRBV7-7; clone_size: few; d_call: NA
cdr3_aa: CASSTRTLAGVTYNEQFF; cdr3_nt: TGTGCCAGCAGCACCCGAACTCTAGCGGGGGTTACCTACAATGAGCAGTTCTTC; j_call: TRBJ2-1; v_call: TRBV14; clone_size: NA; d_call: TRBD2
cdr3_aa: CATSDTGTGREKLFF; cdr3_nt: TGTGCCACCAGTGATACCGGGACAGGGCGTGAAAAACTGTTTTTT; j_call: TRBJ1-4; v_call: TRBV24-1; clone_size: NA; d_call: TRBD1
cdr3_aa: CASSLDTQYGYTF; cdr3_nt: TGTGCCAGCAGTTTGGACACCCAATACGGCTACACCTTC; j_call: TRBJ1-2; v_call: TRBV12-3/TRBV12-4; clone_size: NA; d_call: NA
cdr3_aa: CASSTRDTDTQYF; cdr3_nt: TGTGCCAGCAGCACCCGGGACACTGATACGCAGTATTTT; j_call: TRBJ2-3; v_call: TRBV9; clone_size: NA; d_call: NA
cdr3_aa: CSVESPGEQEYF; cdr3_nt: TGCAGCGTTGAATCCCCGGGGGAACAGGAGTACTTC; j_call: TRBJ2-7; v_call: TRBV29-1; clone_size: NA; d_call: NA
cdr3_aa: CDPGGPSGSHTQYF; cdr3_nt: TGTGATCCGGGAGGGCCTAGCGGTTCACATACGCAGTATTTT; j_call: TRBJ2-3; v_call: TRBV9; clone_size: NA; d_call: TRBD2
cdr3_aa: CASKLGQVAGELFF; cdr3_nt: TGTGCCAGCAAATTGGGTCAGGTTGCCGGGGAGCTGTTTTTT; j_call: TRBJ2-2; v_call: TRBV6-5; clone_size: NA; d_call: NA
cdr3_aa: CASSSSGGTYEQYF; cdr3_nt: TGCGCCAGCAGCTCCTCCGGGGGGACCTACGAGCAGTACTTC; j_call: TRBJ2-7; v_call: TRBV5-1; clone_size: once; d_call: TRBD2
cdr3_aa: CASSLTGGRQPQHF; cdr3_nt: TGTGCCAGCAGTCTTACAGGGGGCAGGCAGCCCCAGCATTTT; j_call: TRBJ1-5; v_call: TRBV2; clone_size: NA; d_call: TRBD1
cdr3_aa: CASSQVFRLAGYEQYF; cdr3_nt: TGCGCCAGCAGCCAAGTATTTCGCCTAGCGGGCTACGAGCAGTACTTC; j_call: TRBJ2-7; v_call: TRBV4-1; clone_size: NA; d_call: TRBD2
cdr3_aa: CASSLLTGAYEQYF; cdr3_nt: TGTGCCAGCAGCTTATTAACAGGGGCCTACGAGCAGTACTTC; j_call: TRBJ2-7; v_call: TRBV11-2; clone_size: NA; d_call: TRBD1
cdr3_aa: CASSYLLGQGGDEQFF; cdr3_nt: TGTGCCAGCAGTTACCTGCTAGGACAGGGTGGGGATGAGCAGTTCTTC; j_call: TRBJ2-1; v_call: TRBV6-2/TRBV6-3; clone_size: NA; d_call: TRBD1
cdr3_aa: CASSLLGGRGSYTF; cdr3_nt: TGTGCCAGCAGCTTGTTGGGGGGACGGGGATCTTACACCTTC; j_call: TRBJ1-2; v_call: TRBV5-5; clone_size: NA; d_call: NA
cdr3_aa: CASSYSSGGSTDTQYF; cdr3_nt: TGTGCCAGCAGTTACTCGAGCGGGGGGAGCACAGATACGCAGTATTTT; j_call: TRBJ2-3; v_call: TRBV6-5; clone_size: NA; d_call: TRBD2
cdr3_aa: CSVVKGAEAFF; cdr3_nt: TGCAGCGTTGTCAAGGGGGCTGAAGCTTTCTTT; j_call: TRBJ1-1; v_call: TRBV29-1; clone_size: NA; d_call: NA